The entry below gives a single T cell receptor (beta chain) sequence along with its context. This sample is drawn from a study of blood T cell repertoires in COVID-19. Study-level information: Sources were T cells, B-cell-depleted T cells, or PBMCs; the material itself was cDNA or gDNA.

Using immunoSEQ multiplex PCR, the repertoire was profiled, and TCRdb retains in-frame clones only, with some absent. Of about 480,000 clones in the sample, roughly 90% were seen once. The length of the CDR3 is 16 residues. Trimming removed 5 bases from V and 3 bases from J; junction bases left unmatched: 8. Germline CDR1 reads SGHNT; CDR2 reads YENEEA. The material sequenced was PBMCs or T cells enriched from blood (not recorded which). V usage is TRBV11-3 and J usage is TRBJ2-5; 11 nucleotides match TRBD2. The TCR sequence derives from a woman in her 40s who had recovered from COVID-19. DNA of the CDR3: TGTGCCAGCAGCGGAACTAGCGGGAGCTTCAAAGAGACCCAGTACTTC. Protein: CASSGTSGSFKETQYF.